This T cell receptor (beta chain) was captured in a study of T cells in Graves' hyperthyroidism and ophthalmopathy. Whole-study results and caveats: Within blood appeared most thyroid clonotypes that had expanded above 0.001.

RNA transcripts provided the source from which TCR beta CDR3 regions were amplified. The primer set for the first-round RT-PCR of the TCR CDR3 was HTBI. MiXCR was run by TCRdb on the multiplex PCR reads, yielding one entry per CDR3 protein. The sample includes 700,000 to 950,000 distinct CDR3 sequences, just over 35% seen only once; the top ten take 31%. With a duration under 2 months, the hyperthyroidism was newly diagnosed in patients aged 18 to 65. For this clonotype: Its antigen is currently unknown.

In germline, CDR1 is MNHEY, CDR2 SMNVEV (reference sequence). The CDR3 length is 13 residues. V lost 4 bases to trimming and J lost 7 bases, with 13 bases between them. This sequence was found in a woman aged 35 to 49 with Graves' hyperthyroidism. The J gene is TRBJ2-5, the V gene TRBV27; D call uncertain. The sample consisted of blood. The CDR3 protein is CASSSAGLGTQYF. In DNA form, the CDR3 reads TGTGCCAGCAGTTCGGCAGGTCTGGGGACCCAGTACTTC.